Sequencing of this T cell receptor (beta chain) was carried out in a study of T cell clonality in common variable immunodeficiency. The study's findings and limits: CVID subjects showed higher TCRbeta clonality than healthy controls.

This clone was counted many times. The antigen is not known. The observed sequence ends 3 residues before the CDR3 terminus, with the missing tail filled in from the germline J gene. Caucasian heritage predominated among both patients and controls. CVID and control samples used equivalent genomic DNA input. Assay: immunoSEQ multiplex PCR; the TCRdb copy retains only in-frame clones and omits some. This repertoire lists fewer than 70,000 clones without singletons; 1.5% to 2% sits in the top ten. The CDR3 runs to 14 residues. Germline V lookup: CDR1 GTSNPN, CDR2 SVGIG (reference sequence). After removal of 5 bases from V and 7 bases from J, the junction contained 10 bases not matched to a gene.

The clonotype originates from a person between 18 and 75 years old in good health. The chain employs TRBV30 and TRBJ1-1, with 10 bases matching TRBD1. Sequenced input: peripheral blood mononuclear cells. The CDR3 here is CAWEPGQGILEAFF. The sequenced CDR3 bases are TGTGCCTGGGAACCGGGACAGGGGATTCTTGAA. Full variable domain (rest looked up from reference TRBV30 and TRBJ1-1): SQTIHQWPATLVQPVGSPLSLECTVEGTSNPNLYWYRQAAGRGLQLLFYSVGIGQISSEVPQNLSASRPQDRQFILSSKKLLLSDSGFYLCAWEPGQGILEAFFGQGTRLTVV.